This T cell receptor (beta chain) was documented in a study of shared clonotypes between healthy human individuals. This CDR3 spans 16 amino acids. Germline values: CDR1 SGHAT, CDR2 FQNNGV. Trimming left V 0 bases short and J 4 bases short, with 16 bases between. Regarding the study as a whole: Approximately 4.6% of naive CD4 clonotypes were shared across four donors.

In the authors' workflow: ImmunoSEQ junction-only sequences lacked quality scores, so their filtering differed. Data came from immunoSEQ multiplex PCR; TCRdb stores just in-frame clones and leaves some out. The D gene and trimming were derived from the DNA, and the V and J assignments and clone size from that table. The sample carries 2 million to 2.5 million clones, roughly 94% recorded once. For this clone: Its specificity is not known.

This rearrangement joins TRBV11-2 to TRBJ2-7, with D possibly being TRBD2 (5 bases). The sample comprised naive CD4+ T cells sorted from blood. This sample's subset: CD45RA+ positively selected. This clonotype was sampled from a man aged 18 to 30 in good health. CDR3 DNA sequence: TGTGCCAGCAGCTTAGACTCGGGGTTGCGTACATACGAGCAGTACTTC. It codes for CASSLDSGLRTYEQYF. The full variable domain, its missing parts supplied by reference TRBV11-2 and TRBJ2-7, is EAGVAQSPRYKIIEKRQSVAFWCNPISGHATLYWYQQILGQGPKLLIQFQNNGVVDDSQLPKDRFSAERLKGVDSTLKIQPAKLEDSAVYLCASSLDSGLRTYEQYFGPGTRLTVT.